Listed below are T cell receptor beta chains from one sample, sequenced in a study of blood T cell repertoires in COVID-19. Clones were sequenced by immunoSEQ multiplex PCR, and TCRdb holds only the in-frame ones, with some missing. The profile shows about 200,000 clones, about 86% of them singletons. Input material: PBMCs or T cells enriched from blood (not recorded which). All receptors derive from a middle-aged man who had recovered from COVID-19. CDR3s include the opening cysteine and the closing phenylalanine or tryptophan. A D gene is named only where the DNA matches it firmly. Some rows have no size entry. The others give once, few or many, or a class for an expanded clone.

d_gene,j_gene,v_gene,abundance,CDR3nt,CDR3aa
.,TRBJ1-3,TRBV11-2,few,TGTGCCAGCAGCTTAAATAGCTTGTACTCTGGAAACACCATATATTTT,CASSLNSLYSGNTIYF
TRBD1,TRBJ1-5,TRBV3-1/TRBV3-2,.,TGTGCCAGCAGCCAGGGACAGGGTGGATATCAGCCCCAGCATTTT,CASSQGQGGYQPQHF
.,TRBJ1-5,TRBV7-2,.,TGTGCCAGCAGCTTAGACGGGAATCAGCCCCAGCATTTT,CASSLDGNQPQHF
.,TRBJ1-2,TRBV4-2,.,TGTGCCAGCAGCCAACTACCCCCCGGGGAATCAGGAGGCTACACCTTC,CASSQLPPGESGGYTF
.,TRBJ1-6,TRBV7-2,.,TGTGCCAGCAGCCTATCAGGGGCCTCCTATAATTCACCCCTCCACTTT,CASSLSGASYNSPLHF
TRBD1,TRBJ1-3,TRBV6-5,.,TGTGCCAGCAGATCCCGGACAGGGTCTGGAAACACCATATATTTT,CASRSRTGSGNTIYF
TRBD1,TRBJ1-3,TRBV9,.,TGTGCCAGCAGCGCGACAGGGCTGGGAAACACCATATATTTT,CASSATGLGNTIYF
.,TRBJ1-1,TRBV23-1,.,TGCGCCAGCAGTCAATTTCGTCGTGCCCAGGGGTCCCGCACTGAAGCTTTCTTT,CASSQFRRAQGSRTEAFF
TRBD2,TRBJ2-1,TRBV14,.,TGTGCCAGCAGCCAAGTCACCGGGACTAGCCCCTACAATGAGCAGTTCTTC,CASSQVTGTSPYNEQFF
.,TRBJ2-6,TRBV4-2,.,TGTGCCAGCAGCCAAGCCGGACTGGGGTCTGGGGCCAACGTCCTGACTTTC,CASSQAGLGSGANVLTF
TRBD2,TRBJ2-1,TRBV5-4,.,TGTGCCAGCAAGGACGGGGGGGCGATGGGCAATGAGCAGTTCTTC,CASKDGGAMGNEQFF
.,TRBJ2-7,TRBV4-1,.,TGCGCCAGCAGCCAACAAGACTTGTTTAGCTCCTACGAGCAGTACTTC,CASSQQDLFSSYEQYF
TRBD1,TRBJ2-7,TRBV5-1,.,TGCGCCAGCAGCTCGGGACAGGTAAGGGACGAGCAGTACTTC,CASSSGQVRDEQYF
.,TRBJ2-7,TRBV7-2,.,TGTGCCAGCAGCATCTCGACACTCTACGAGCAGTACTTC,CASSISTLYEQYF
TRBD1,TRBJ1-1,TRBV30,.,TGTGCCTGGGCCCGACAGGGGGTTAAAGCTTTCTTT,CAWARQGVKAFF
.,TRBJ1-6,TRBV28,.,TGTGCCAGCAGTTTAAGTCAGGATAATTCACCCCTCCACTTT,CASSLSQDNSPLHF
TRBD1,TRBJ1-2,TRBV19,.,TGTGCCAGTAAGAAACAGGGGGCCGATTCTAACTATGGCTACACCTTC,CASKKQGADSNYGYTF
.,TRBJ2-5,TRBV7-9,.,TGTGCCAGCAGTTTACAGAAAGAGACCCAGTACTTC,CASSLQKETQYF
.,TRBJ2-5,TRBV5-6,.,TGTGCCAGCAGCCAAGGACTTATTCAAGAGACCCAGTACTTC,CASSQGLIQETQYF
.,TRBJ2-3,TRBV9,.,TGTGCCAGCAGCGTGAGTGGTAGCACAGATACGCAGTATTTT,CASSVSGSTDTQYF
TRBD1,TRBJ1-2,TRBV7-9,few,TGTGCCAGCAGCTTAGCGCCGGGACAGGGGAACGATGGCTACACCTTC,CASSLAPGQGNDGYTF
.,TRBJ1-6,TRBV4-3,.,TGCGCCAGCAGCCAAGGGGTAGGGGTCGCTAATTCACCCCTCCACTTT,CASSQGVGVANSPLHF
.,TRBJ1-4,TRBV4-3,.,TGCGCCAGCAGCCAAGATAACCAGGCTAATGAAAAACTGTTTTTT,CASSQDNQANEKLFF
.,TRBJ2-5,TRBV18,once,TGTGCCAGCTCACCACAAGGGGGTCGGGAGACCCAGTACTTC,CASSPQGGRETQYF
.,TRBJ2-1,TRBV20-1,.,TGCAGTGCTAACAACAATGAGCAGTTCTTC,CSANNNEQFF
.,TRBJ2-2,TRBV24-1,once,TGTGCCACCAGTAGACAGAACACCGGGGAGCTGTTTTTT,CATSRQNTGELFF
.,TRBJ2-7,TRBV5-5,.,TGTGCCAGCAGCTCCCACGCGGAGTACGAGCAGTACTTC,CASSSHAEYEQYF
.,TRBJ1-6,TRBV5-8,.,TGTGCCAGCAGCTTGGGGTTGCGCTCACCCCTCCACTTT,CASSLGLRSPLHF
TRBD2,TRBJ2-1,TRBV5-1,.,TGCGCCAGTTCGACTCGGGCCGGGACTAGCGGGGCTAATGAGCAGTTCTTC,CASSTRAGTSGANEQFF
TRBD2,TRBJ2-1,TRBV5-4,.,TGTGCCAGCAGCCAGTCTGGCGGGGGGGCTCCTAACAATGAGCAGTTCTTC,CASSQSGGGAPNNEQFF
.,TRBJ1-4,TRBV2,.,TGTGCCAGCAGTACAGGGTTGGTGGAAAAACTGTTTTTT,CASSTGLVEKLFF
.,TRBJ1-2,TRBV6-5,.,TGTGCCAGCAGTAACAGGGAAAACTATGGCTACACCTTC,CASSNRENYGYTF
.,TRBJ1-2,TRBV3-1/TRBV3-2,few,TGTGCCAGCAGCCCGAAACTTGCCGGACAGAGCTATGGCTACACCTTC,CASSPKLAGQSYGYTF
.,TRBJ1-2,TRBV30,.,TGTGCCTGGAGTGCCCGTACAGGGTACTATGGCTACACCTTC,CAWSARTGYYGYTF
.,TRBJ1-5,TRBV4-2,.,TGTGCCAGCAGCCCCGGACAAGTCCTTAGCAATCAGCCCCAGCATTTT,CASSPGQVLSNQPQHF
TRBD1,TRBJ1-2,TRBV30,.,TGTGCCGCCCCCCGGGACAGGAGAGCTAACTATGGCTACACCTTC,CAAPRDRRANYGYTF
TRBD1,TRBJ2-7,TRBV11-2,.,TGTGCCAGCAGATCCGAGGTTTGGGACAGGGGTTACGAGCAGTACTTC,CASRSEVWDRGYEQYF
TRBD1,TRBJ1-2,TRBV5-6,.,TGTGCCAGCAGCCGGGACAGGGGTCGGTACAACTATGGCTACACCTTC,CASSRDRGRYNYGYTF
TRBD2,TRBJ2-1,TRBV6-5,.,TGTGCCAGCCATTCTATCAGCGGGGCCAGGGATGAGCAGTTCTTC,CASHSISGARDEQFF
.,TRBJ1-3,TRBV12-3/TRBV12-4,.,TGTGCCAGCAGTTTCCTCTCTGGAAACACCATATATTTT,CASSFLSGNTIYF
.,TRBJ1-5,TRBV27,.,TGTGCCAGCAGTCCCCAGGGCGCGGGGACTCAGCCCCAGCATTTT,CASSPQGAGTQPQHF
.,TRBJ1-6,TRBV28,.,TGTGCCAGCAGTTCACCGGGACTGACAAATTCACCCCTCCACTTT,CASSSPGLTNSPLHF
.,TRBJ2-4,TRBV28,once,TGTGCCAGCAGTTCAGGACAGCTTCTAGCCAAAAACATTCAGTACTTC,CASSSGQLLAKNIQYF
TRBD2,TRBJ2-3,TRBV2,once,TGTGCCAGCAGCCCGGGACTAGCATCCGATACGCAGTATTTT,CASSPGLASDTQYF
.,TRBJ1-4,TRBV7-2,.,TGTGCCAGCAGCCCACGGGGGGGGCAGGGTGAAAAACTGTTTTTT,CASSPRGGQGEKLFF